A selection of T cell receptor beta chains follows, all from one sample in a study of control samples from healthy donors and cancer patients. Clones were sequenced by immunoSEQ multiplex PCR, and TCRdb holds only the in-frame ones, with some missing. The sample yields more than 110,000 clones, 80% to 95% seen once. The specimen was blood. These receptors all stem from a man in his thirties or forties in good health. CDR3s include the opening cysteine and the closing phenylalanine or tryptophan. D genes are given only for firm matches. Not all rows give a size; the values are once, few, many and, for expanded clones, a class.

v_call: TRBV7-8; clone_size: NA; j_call: TRBJ2-3; d_call: TRBD2; cdr3_nt: TGTGCCAGCAGCCCGGACGGGAGGGGACGGCAGTATTTT; cdr3_aa: CASSPDGRGRQYF
v_call: TRBV27; clone_size: NA; j_call: TRBJ1-1; d_call: NA; cdr3_nt: TGTGCCAGCAGGGGACGTCGGTATAACACTGAAGCTTTCTTT; cdr3_aa: CASRGRRYNTEAFF
v_call: TRBV28; clone_size: NA; j_call: TRBJ2-4; d_call: NA; cdr3_nt: TGTGCCAGCAATCTACAGGGGAGGGTACCCAAAAACATTCAGTACTTC; cdr3_aa: CASNLQGRVPKNIQYF
v_call: TRBV7-6; clone_size: NA; j_call: TRBJ2-7; d_call: TRBD2; cdr3_nt: TGTGCCAGCAGCTTTAGCGGGAAGTCGGTCGAGCAGTACTTC; cdr3_aa: CASSFSGKSVEQYF
v_call: TRBV5-8; clone_size: NA; j_call: TRBJ2-2; d_call: TRBD1; cdr3_nt: TGTGCCAGCAGCTTGGCGTTGGGACAGTACACCGGGGAGCTGTTTTTT; cdr3_aa: CASSLALGQYTGELFF
v_call: TRBV19; clone_size: once; j_call: TRBJ1-5; d_call: NA; cdr3_nt: TGTGCCAGTAGTGACCCGCCCGAGCCCCAGCATTTT; cdr3_aa: CASSDPPEPQHF
v_call: TRBV7-2; clone_size: NA; j_call: TRBJ1-2; d_call: TRBD1; cdr3_nt: TGTGCCAGCAGCTTGGATCCACAGGGGGTAGACGGCTACACCTTC; cdr3_aa: CASSLDPQGVDGYTF
v_call: TRBV6-1; clone_size: NA; j_call: TRBJ1-6; d_call: NA; cdr3_nt: TGTGCCAGCAGTGAAACTGGTAATTCACCCCTCCACTTT; cdr3_aa: CASSETGNSPLHF
v_call: TRBV27; clone_size: NA; j_call: TRBJ2-4; d_call: NA; cdr3_nt: TGTGCCAGCAGTTTAAGTGGACGCAACATTCAGTACTTC; cdr3_aa: CASSLSGRNIQYF
v_call: TRBV19; clone_size: NA; j_call: TRBJ2-7; d_call: NA; cdr3_nt: TGTGCCAGTAGTATCCGTGGCAGAGACTCTTTCGAGCAGTACTTC; cdr3_aa: CASSIRGRDSFEQYF
v_call: TRBV11-3; clone_size: NA; j_call: TRBJ1-1; d_call: NA; cdr3_nt: TGTGCCAGCAGCCACTGGACCCTCGAGCCTGAAGCTTTCTTT; cdr3_aa: CASSHWTLEPEAFF
v_call: TRBV7-2; clone_size: NA; j_call: TRBJ2-1; d_call: TRBD2; cdr3_nt: TGTGCCAGCAGCTTAGCCCCTAGCGGGAGGGACAATGAGCAGTTCTTC; cdr3_aa: CASSLAPSGRDNEQFF
v_call: TRBV9; clone_size: NA; j_call: TRBJ2-2; d_call: TRBD2; cdr3_nt: TGTGCCAGCAGCGTAGTAGCGGGAGGCACCGGGGAGCTGTTTTTT; cdr3_aa: CASSVVAGGTGELFF
v_call: TRBV7-2; clone_size: NA; j_call: TRBJ2-2; d_call: NA; cdr3_nt: TGTGCCAGCAGCTTAGACCGGCCCCCCGGGGAGCTGTTTTTT; cdr3_aa: CASSLDRPPGELFF
v_call: TRBV7-2; clone_size: once; j_call: TRBJ2-1; d_call: NA; cdr3_nt: TGTGCCAGCAGCTTAGAGTGGGCATCCGCAACTGAGCAGTTCTTC; cdr3_aa: CASSLEWASATEQFF
v_call: TRBV9; clone_size: NA; j_call: TRBJ1-1; d_call: TRBD1; cdr3_nt: TGTGCCAGCAGCCCGGGGGGGACAGGGGAAGGTACTGAAGCTTTCTTT; cdr3_aa: CASSPGGTGEGTEAFF
v_call: TRBV4-3; clone_size: NA; j_call: TRBJ1-4; d_call: TRBD1; cdr3_nt: TGCGCCAGCAGCCAAGATGATGGGACAGGGTACGAAAAACTGTTTTTT; cdr3_aa: CASSQDDGTGYEKLFF
v_call: TRBV28; clone_size: NA; j_call: TRBJ1-1; d_call: NA; cdr3_nt: TGTGCCAGCAGTTCCCGGGGGGCCACTGAAGCTTTCTTT; cdr3_aa: CASSSRGATEAFF
v_call: TRBV2; clone_size: NA; j_call: TRBJ1-1; d_call: NA; cdr3_nt: TGTGCCAGCACTGGGATATTGATGAACACTGAAGCTTTCTTT; cdr3_aa: CASTGILMNTEAFF
v_call: TRBV19; clone_size: NA; j_call: TRBJ1-1; d_call: NA; cdr3_nt: TGTGCCAGTAGTATGGGACAGAACACTGAAGCTTTCTTT; cdr3_aa: CASSMGQNTEAFF
v_call: TRBV30; clone_size: NA; j_call: TRBJ1-1; d_call: NA; cdr3_nt: TGTGCCTGGAGTGTATGGGACCAGGGTGACACTGAAGCTTTCTTT; cdr3_aa: CAWSVWDQGDTEAFF
v_call: TRBV27; clone_size: NA; j_call: TRBJ2-7; d_call: NA; cdr3_nt: TGTGCCAGCAGCCCCTACAGGAACCCCTACGAGCAGTACTTC; cdr3_aa: CASSPYRNPYEQYF
v_call: TRBV24-1; clone_size: NA; j_call: TRBJ2-2; d_call: TRBD1; cdr3_nt: TGTGCCACCAGTGATGCGGGACAGGGAACCGGGGAGCTGTTTTTT; cdr3_aa: CATSDAGQGTGELFF
v_call: TRBV7-2; clone_size: NA; j_call: TRBJ1-1; d_call: NA; cdr3_nt: TGTGCCAGCAGCTACGGAGTGAACACTGAAGCTTTCTTT; cdr3_aa: CASSYGVNTEAFF
v_call: TRBV10-2; clone_size: NA; j_call: TRBJ2-2; d_call: NA; cdr3_nt: TGCGCCAGCAGCACGGACAGAACCGGGGAGCTGTTTTTT; cdr3_aa: CASSTDRTGELFF
v_call: TRBV5-4; clone_size: NA; j_call: TRBJ2-5; d_call: TRBD1; cdr3_nt: TGTGCCAGCAGCTCTTGGGGACAGGGGACTACCCAAGAGACCCAGTACTTC; cdr3_aa: CASSSWGQGTTQETQYF
v_call: TRBV9; clone_size: NA; j_call: TRBJ2-7; d_call: NA; cdr3_nt: TGTGCCAGCAACCGGGACGGCGGCTCCTACGAGCAGTACTTC; cdr3_aa: CASNRDGGSYEQYF
v_call: TRBV2; clone_size: once; j_call: TRBJ1-2; d_call: NA; cdr3_nt: TGTGCCAGCAGTGTGAACAGGGTTTCTAACTATGGCTACACCTTC; cdr3_aa: CASSVNRVSNYGYTF
v_call: TRBV12-3/TRBV12-4; clone_size: NA; j_call: TRBJ1-1; d_call: TRBD1; cdr3_nt: TGTGCCAGCAGGTGGACAGGGGGAACTGAAGCTTTCTTT; cdr3_aa: CASRWTGGTEAFF